The clone carrying this T cell receptor (beta chain) was observed a single time. Antigen unknown. These data come from a study of CD8 T cells in Susac syndrome. Broader study findings: The authors acknowledged that the study's TCR sequencing and HLA analysis involved relatively few individuals.

V was cut by 7 bases and J by 4 bases, with 19 bases left in between. The CDR3 totals 15 residues. Germline V gene data show CDR1 as KGHSH and CDR2 as LQKENI. When the RNA was reverse transcribed, random hexamers were used with an input of roughly 0.45 to 1 ug. TCRdb analysed the immunoSEQ multiplex PCR reads with MiXCR anew, one entry per CDR3 protein. The table shows roughly 150,000 distinct CDR3 sequences, with about 91% occurring only once. Sequenced material: CD4+ T cells from PBMCs. This clonotype originated in a human donor in good health. The rearrangement links TRBV18 to TRBJ1-1; D might be TRBD1 (6 bases). Written as DNA, the CDR3 is TGTGCCAGCTTTACTGCCCTTGACAGGAGCACTGAAGCTTTCTTT. Translated: CASFTALDRSTEAFF.